Each of the 13 T cell receptor beta chains below was sequenced from the same sample in a study of neurological immune-mediated disorders (dated by TCRdb to between 2019 and 2020). The library relied on 5' RACE. Sequencing took place on an Illumina HiSeq 2500. The public reads were run again by TCRdb, first through fastp at Q25 and then through MiXCR, and only productive beta chains were kept. Each entry is one CDR3 protein sequence, shown with its most common DNA and genes. In this sample the table shows tens of thousands of distinct CDR3 sequences, around 3.1% of which occur a single time. Roughly 5.5% of the sample belongs to the ten largest clones. Sequenced: PBMCs. The origin of the receptors is a man aged 35-49 years with multiple sclerosis.

This clonotype was observed at least ten times. One junction end disagrees with the germline gene, perhaps due to a read error. The V and J genes are TRBV12-3 or TRBV12-4 and TRBJ1-2; D may be TRBD1 (5 bases). This CDR3 region has 12 residues. The CDR3 loop is CASSRQTVTINF. The DNA of the CDR3 is TGTGCCAGCAGTAGACAGACGGTTACGATTAACTTC.

Many counts were recorded for this clonotype. This rearrangement joins TRBV27 to TRBJ2-3, with TRBD1 matching 7 bases. J lost 4 bases, V lost 2 bases, and 6 bases had no gene match. Germline V gives CDR1 MNHEY, CDR2 SMNVEV (reference sequence). The CDR3 extends over 15 amino acids. CDR3: CASSLLTGFADTQYF. CDR3 nucleotides: TGTGCCAGCAGTTTACTGACAGGGTTCGCAGATACGCAGTATTTT.

Many counts were recorded for this clonotype. The gene calls are TRBV7-9 and TRBJ2-5; 7 bases agree with TRBD1. V shed 5 bases, J shed 4 bases, and the junction held 1 base outside the gene matches. Germline V gives CDR1 SEHNR, CDR2 FQNEAQ (reference sequence). This CDR3 spans 12 amino acids. This chain's CDR3 is CASSTGVETQYF. CDR3 coding DNA: TGTGCCAGCAGCACAGGGGTAGAGACCCAGTACTTC.

This clonotype was detected many times. This chain connects TRBV7-6 to TRBJ2-1; D is unresolved. CDR1 is SGHVS and CDR2 is FNYEAQ in the germline V gene. The CDR3 has 11 residues. V lost 6 bases, J lost 13 bases, and 13 bases lay in between. CDR3: CASRTSGPQFF. CDR3 bases: TGTGCCAGCAGAACGTCTGGACCCCAGTTCTTC.

This clonotype came up many times. The chain has TRBV14 and TRBJ1-1, with TRBD1 matching 8 bases. The CDR3 loop spans 15 amino acids. V gave up 1 base and J gave up 1 base; unmatched junction bases: 2. Germline lookup yields CDR1 SGHDN and CDR2 FVKESK. CDR3 amino acids: CASSQGGQANTEAFF. CDR3 DNA sequence: TGTGCCAGCAGCCAAGGGGGACAGGCGAACACTGAAGCTTTCTTT.

This clonotype was seen at least ten times. The gene calls are TRBV12-3 or TRBV12-4 and TRBJ1-1; D perhaps matches TRBD1 (5 bases). The V end was cut by 6 bases, the J end by 4 bases, with 21 bases between. The CDR3 sequence is 16 residues long. In DNA form, the CDR3 reads TGTGCCAGCAGCGGAGGGCAGGGCCACGGAAGCACTGAAGCTTTCTTT. This sequence encodes CASSGGQGHGSTEAFF.

This clonotype was counted ten times or more. The chain combines TRBV20-1 with TRBJ2-1, with 12 bases that match TRBD2. Unmatched junction bases numbered 3, after V lost 4 bases and J lost 2 bases. CDR3 size: 15 residues. CDR1 is DFQATT, CDR2 SNEGSKA, per germline (reference sequence). CDR3 nucleotide sequence: TGCAGTGCTACCCGGACTAGCGGGGCCTACAATGAGCAGTTCTTC. Amino acids: CSATRTSGAYNEQFF.

This clonotype came up many times. V is TRBV7-9 and J is TRBJ2-3; no clear D gene. V lost 1 base and J 6 bases, leaving 8 bases between the germline ends. CDR1 is SEHNR and CDR2 is FQNEAQ in the germline V gene (reference sequence). This CDR3 spans 13 amino acids. The CDR3 DNA reads as TGTGCCAGCAGCTTAGTTATGGCGGATACGCAGTATTTT. As protein: CASSLVMADTQYF.

The table lists this clonotype with many counts. The chain uses TRBV12-3 or TRBV12-4 and TRBJ2-5; either TRBD1 or TRBD2 may supply D (6 bases each). V lost 4 bases and J 5 bases, leaving 11 bases between the germline ends. The CDR3 covers 13 residues. For the CDR3, the DNA is TGTGCCAGCAGTTCCGGGGGCGGGGAGACCCAGTACTTC. Protein product: CASSSGGGETQYF.

Of note for this clonotype: Sequence at one end of the junction differs from germline and may be a read error. The chain employs TRBV7-3 and TRBJ1-6; D call uncertain. Germline-derived CDR1 and CDR2 are SGHTA and FQGTGA. CDR3 size: 15 residues. CDR3 region: CASSLDPSGNSPLNF. CDR3 nucleotide sequence: TGTGCCAGCAGCTTAGACCCCTCGGGGAATTCACCCCTCAACTTT. The full variable domain, in which reference TRBV7-3 and TRBJ1-6 provide the parts outside the CDR3, is GAGVSQTPSNKVTEKGKYVELRCDPISGHTALYWYRQSLGQGPEFLIYFQGTGAADDSGLPNDRFFAVRPEGSVSTLKIQRTERGDSAVYLCASSLDPSGNSPLNFGNGTRLTVT.

This clonotype was observed at least ten times. The genes are TRBV30 and TRBJ1-2; D remains unclear. The V end was cut by 3 bases, the J end by 8 bases, with 19 bases between. Germline V CDR1 and CDR2: GTSNPN, SVGIG (reference sequence). CDR3 length: 14 amino acids. CDR3 nucleotides: TGTGCCTGGAGGGCAGACGGGCCTGTTTGGGGCTACACCTTC. Protein product: CAWRADGPVWGYTF.

In its sample, this clonotype was seen a few times. One end of the junction is discordant with germline, which a read error may explain. The chain uses TRBV28 and TRBJ2-6; perhaps TRBD1 as D (5 bases). CDR1 is MDHEN and CDR2 is SYDVKM in the germline V gene. This CDR3 is 13 amino acids long. CDR3 nucleotides: TGTGCCAGCAGGGTTTCTGGGGCCAAAGTCCTGACTTTC. It yields the protein CASRVSGAKVLTF.

This clonotype was found many times. The chain uses TRBV5-1 and TRBJ2-7; D remains unclear. There are 16 residues in the CDR3. Trimming left V 4 bases short and J 0 bases short, with 17 bases between. Germline V lookup: CDR1 SGHRS, CDR2 YFSETQ. The CDR3 loop reads CASSGPDGSSSYEQYF. The CDR3 DNA reads as TGCGCCAGCAGCGGGCCCGACGGGTCTAGCTCCTACGAGCAGTACTTC.